Shown below are 4 T cell receptor beta chains from a single sample sequenced in a study of blood T cells in healthy people across ages. A second about 6 to 11 cycle PCR used barcoded and J-beta primers. Each CDR3 protein gets one entry after TCRdb re-called the 5' RACE reads with MiXCR. The profile covers about 1.8 million distinct CDR3 sequences, with roughly 52% appearing a single time and 2.1% taken by the ten largest. Sample: blood. These receptor sequences come from a woman between 40 and 55 years old in good health.

The gene calls are TRBV27 and TRBJ2-7; 13 positions match TRBD2. V shed 8 bases and J 4 bases; nucleotides not matched to a gene: 11. The CDR3 contains 16 residues. The germline V gene encodes CDR1 MNHEY and CDR2 SMNVEV (reference sequence). In nucleotides, the CDR3 is TGTGCCAGCGGGTCGAAGACTAGCGGGGGGATTTACGAGCAGTACTTC. Protein sequence: CASGSKTSGGIYEQYF.

The genes are TRBV4-1 and TRBJ2-2; TRBD2 might be the D (5 bases). CDR1 and CDR2 (germline): MGHRA, YSYEKL. CDR3 size: 15 residues. Between the trimmed V and J ends, which lost 2 bases and 4 bases, there was a span of 11 bases. CDR3 nucleotides: TGCGCCAGCAGCCAACTTAGCGTCCCCACCGGGGAGCTGTTTTTT. Protein sequence: CASSQLSVPTGELFF.

The chain combines TRBV7-2 with TRBJ1-4; 7 nucleotides line up with TRBD1. CDR3 length equals 15 residues. Trimming cost V 1 base and J 4 bases; bases outside gene matches: 3. Germline V lookup: CDR1 SGHTA, CDR2 FQGNSA. CDR3 amino acids: CASSLVRGLNEKLFF. CDR3 sequence (DNA): TGTGCCAGCAGCTTAGTAAGGGGGCTTAATGAAAAACTGTTTTTT.

This chain uses TRBV10-2 with TRBJ1-2; D gene unclear. CDR3 length equals 17 residues. Germline CDR1 and CDR2: WSHSY and SAAADI. V lost 0 bases and J lost 6, with 20 bases in between. This chain's CDR3 is CASSESNSPMFEDGYTF. CDR3 sequence (DNA): TGCGCCAGCAGTGAGTCGAACAGTCCAATGTTCGAAGATGGCTACACCTTC.